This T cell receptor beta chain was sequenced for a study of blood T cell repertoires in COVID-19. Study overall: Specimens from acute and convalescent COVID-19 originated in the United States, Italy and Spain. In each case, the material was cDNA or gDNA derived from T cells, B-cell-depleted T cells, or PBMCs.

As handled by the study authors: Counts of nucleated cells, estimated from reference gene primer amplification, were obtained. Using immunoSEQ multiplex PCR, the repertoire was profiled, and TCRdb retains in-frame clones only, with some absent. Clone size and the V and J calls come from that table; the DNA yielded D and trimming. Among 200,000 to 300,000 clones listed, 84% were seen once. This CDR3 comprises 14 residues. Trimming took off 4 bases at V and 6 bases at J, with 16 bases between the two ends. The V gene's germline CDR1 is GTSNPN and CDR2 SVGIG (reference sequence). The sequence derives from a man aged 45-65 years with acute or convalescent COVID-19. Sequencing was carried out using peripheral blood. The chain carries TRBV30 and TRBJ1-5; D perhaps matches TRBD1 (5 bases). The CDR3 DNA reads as TGTGCCTGGACCCAGGGAGGTAGAGGTCAGCCCCAGCATTTT. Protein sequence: CAWTQGGRGQPQHF.